The source of this T cell receptor (beta chain) is a study of T cells after yellow fever vaccination. Across the study: The fractions with low cell numbers were processed using SMART-Seq v4 Ultra Low Input.

TCRdb reprocessed the 5' RACE reads with MiXCR, giving one entry per CDR3 protein. The sample includes just over 300,000 distinct CDR3 sequences, roughly 3.5% of them seen just once. This CDR3 contains 14 residues. CDR1 is SGHVS, CDR2 FQNEAQ, per germline. V lost 0 bases and J 5 bases, leaving 10 bases between the germline ends. Overall study findings and caveats: The study re-detected most primary-vaccination clones after the booster (roughly 95% CD4, 80% to 90% CD8). Relatively few clonotypes were ones that appeared in both CD4 and CD8 compartments. Any FACS-sorted repertoire could hold abundant clonotypes that contaminate it from the bulk population.

Concerning this clonotype: Its antigen is as yet unknown.

The sequences come from PBMCs, collected on the day of the yellow fever booster vaccination. This chain uses TRBV7-8 with TRBJ1-1, with D possibly being TRBD1 (6 bases). The TCR originated in a man aged 18 to 29 who received the YFV17D yellow fever vaccine. CDR3 sequence (DNA): TGTGCCAGCAGCTTAGCGCAGAGGGGGACTGAAGCTTTCTTT. It codes for CASSLAQRGTEAFF.